The 22 T cell receptor beta chains presented below share a single source sample, sequenced in a study of blood T cell repertoires in COVID-19. Using immunoSEQ multiplex PCR, the repertoire was profiled, and TCRdb retains in-frame clones only, with some absent. The repertoire holds over 350,000 clones, with nearly 90% as singletons. The sequencing input was PBMCs or T cells enriched from blood (not recorded which). All receptors come from a young woman with acute COVID-19.

The J gene is TRBJ2-5, the V gene TRBV5-1; 9 bases line up with TRBD2. The CDR3 extends over 15 amino acids. Germline V gives CDR1 SGHRS, CDR2 YFSETQ. V lost 1 base, J lost 4 bases, and 5 bases stayed unmatched. The CDR3 DNA reads as TGCGCCAGCAGCTTGTACAGCGGGGGGATAGAGACCCAGTACTTC. Protein product: CASSLYSGGIETQYF.

V usage is TRBV7-2 and J usage is TRBJ2-7, with D perhaps matching TRBD2 (5 bases). The V gene lost 5 bases and the J gene lost 3 bases, with 14 bases spanning the gap. CDR3 length: 14 residues. Germline V CDR1 and CDR2: SGHTA, FQGNSA. The CDR3 DNA sequence: TGTGCCAGCAGCCCAGAGGGATTGGGCTACGAGCAGTACTTC. Translation: CASSPEGLGYEQYF.

This clone was recorded once. V and J are TRBV25-1 and TRBJ1-4; the match to TRBD1 covers 7 bases. The CDR3 has 13 amino acids. V was clipped by 7 bases and J by 8 bases; unmatched bases: 7. The germline gives CDR1 MGHDK, CDR2 SYGVNS. The CDR3 bases are TGTGCCAGCACCCAGGGGGTAAGAGAAAAACTGTTTTTT. This sequence encodes CASTQGVREKLFF.

This clone came up a few times. The genes are TRBV24-1 and TRBJ1-4, with D hard to call. This CDR3 is 14 amino acids long. The germline V gene encodes CDR1 KGHDR and CDR2 SFDVKD. Trimming cost V 9 bases and J 8 bases, with 18 bases left between them. The CDR3 DNA sequence: TGTGCCACCGACAAGCAGGTACCTGGAGAAAAACTGTTTTTT. Translating gives CATDKQVPGEKLFF.

The CDR3 bases are TGTGCCAGTGCTGGACCGGGGGGCCCGAGCTCCTACAATGAGCAGTTCTTC. The encoded protein is CASAGPGGPSSYNEQFF. The chain joins TRBV19 to TRBJ2-1, with D perhaps matching TRBD2 (7 bases). V lost 8 bases and J 0 bases, leaving 20 bases between the germline ends. Germline V gene data show CDR1 as LNHDA and CDR2 as SQIVND (reference sequence). The CDR3 has 17 residues.

This clone is a singleton in its sample. This sequence joins TRBV3-1 (or the pseudogene TRBV3-2) and TRBJ1-5, with D unclear. V was cut by 4 bases and J by 4 bases, with 17 bases left in between. Germline values: CDR1 LGHDT, CDR2 YNNKEL (reference sequence). The CDR3 runs to 16 residues. CDR3 in DNA: TGTGCCAGCAGCCTACAAGACGCAGGCCCGAATCAGCCCCAGCATTTT. It specifies CASSLQDAGPNQPQHF.

The V call is TRBV29-1, the J call TRBJ2-1; 7 nucleotides agree with TRBD1. Germline V gives CDR1 SQVTM, CDR2 ANQGSEA. CDR3 length equals 12 residues. The V gene end was trimmed by 4 bases and the J gene end by 7 bases; junction bases not matched to a gene: 4. CDR3 sequence: CSVAQGFNEQFF. CDR3 DNA: TGCAGCGTTGCACAGGGGTTTAATGAGCAGTTCTTC.

This clone appeared a few times. The chain combines TRBV4-3 with TRBJ2-2; 7 nucleotides line up with TRBD2. Germline V gene lookup returns CDR1 LGHNA and CDR2 YSLEER. V gave up 0 bases and J gave up 6 bases; unmatched junction bases: 13. The CDR3 is 18 amino acids. The CDR3 nucleotides are TGCGCCAGCAGCCAAGATCCCCCCCGCGGGAGTTGGCCCGGGGAGCTGTTTTTT. As protein: CASSQDPPRGSWPGELFF.

The V gene is TRBV7-6, the J gene TRBJ1-5; tentatively, D is TRBD1 (6 bases). Germline CDR1 SGHVS, CDR2 FNYEAQ. V was trimmed by 5 bases and J by 7 bases, leaving 15 bases between them. The CDR3 covers 14 residues. The CDR3 loop is CASSMAGVGQPQHF. In nucleotides, the CDR3 is TGTGCCAGCAGCATGGCAGGGGTAGGGCAGCCCCAGCATTTT.

The chain is built from TRBV6-2 or TRBV6-3 and TRBJ1-5, with D maybe TRBD1 (6 bases). The V gene lost 6 bases and the J gene lost 0 bases, with 12 bases spanning the gap. Germline V gives CDR1 MNHEY, CDR2 SVGEGT. The CDR3 contains 15 residues. In DNA, the CDR3 is TGTGCCAGCAGCTCCAGGGGCAATAGCAATCAGCCCCAGCATTTT. Residues: CASSSRGNSNQPQHF.

V gene TRBV3-1 (or the pseudogene TRBV3-2) combines with J gene TRBJ1-2; 7 bases map to TRBD1. This CDR3 region has 17 residues. Germline V gives CDR1 LGHDT, CDR2 YNNKEL (reference sequence). V lost 0 bases and J lost 8; bases outside the gene matches: 15. The CDR3 DNA reads TGTGCCAGCAGCCAAGATCTCGGACAGGCGAACAGCTGGGGCTACACCTTC. This sequence encodes CASSQDLGQANSWGYTF.

The V and J genes are TRBV5-4 and TRBJ1-2; D not resolved. V lost 0 bases, J lost 7 bases, and 13 bases lay in between. CDR3 length: 14 amino acids. From germline, CDR1 is SGHNT and CDR2 YYREEE (reference sequence). CDR3 in DNA: TGTGCCAGCAGCTTGGGGGGAGGGAAAGTTGGCTACACCTTC. Encoded protein: CASSLGGGKVGYTF.

J is TRBJ2-3 and V is TRBV6-7; the D is unclear. TRBV6-7 is an ORF; its function is uncertain. V lost 8 bases and J 0 bases, leaving 15 bases between the germline ends. This CDR3 is 15 amino acids long. CDR3 coding DNA: TGTGCCAGCGCCGGTGATTCCTATAGCACAGATACGCAGTATTTT. It encodes CASAGDSYSTDTQYF.

This clone was counted a few times. The chain couples TRBV28 to TRBJ2-2; TRBD2 is a possible D gene (5 bases). The CDR3 loop spans 13 amino acids. Germline values: CDR1 MDHEN, CDR2 SYDVKM. V lost 3 bases and J lost 4, with 6 bases in between. The CDR3 spells CASSLAGTGELFF. CDR3 bases: TGTGCCAGCAGTTTGGCGGGCACCGGGGAGCTGTTTTTT.

The chain combines TRBV5-1 with TRBJ2-1; 11 nucleotides agree with TRBD2. CDR1 and CDR2 from the germline V gene are SGHRS and YFSETQ. J lost 5 bases, V lost 4 bases, and 11 bases had no gene match. The length of the CDR3 is 17 residues. CDR3 amino acids: CASSRSSGRLPNNEQFF. The DNA for the CDR3 is TGCGCCAGCAGCCGGTCTAGCGGGAGGCTTCCCAACAATGAGCAGTTCTTC.

J is TRBJ1-2 and V is TRBV4-1, with D maybe TRBD1 (5 bases). V lost 3 bases, J lost 3 bases, and 14 bases lay in between. This CDR3 has 15 amino acids. Germline V gives CDR1 MGHRA, CDR2 YSYEKL. The CDR3 here is CASSHDSKGDYGYTF. The CDR3 DNA reads TGCGCCAGCAGCCACGACAGCAAAGGAGACTATGGCTACACCTTC.

This chain joins TRBV29-1 and TRBJ2-5, with 10 bases aligning to TRBD2. The V gene end was trimmed by 7 bases and the J gene end by 3 bases; junction bases not matched to a gene: 2. CDR3 length equals 12 residues. Germline-derived CDR1 and CDR2 are SQVTM and ANQGSEA. Here the CDR3 reads CSGGTSEETQYF. The CDR3 nucleotides read TGCAGCGGCGGGACTAGCGAAGAGACCCAGTACTTC.

In this sample, this clone turned up once. The chain combines TRBV19 with TRBJ1-3; D is ambiguous. With 3 bases removed from V and 0 bases from J, the gap between germline ends came to 12 bases. Germline V CDR1 and CDR2: LNHDA, SQIVND (reference sequence). CDR3 size: 16 residues. The CDR3 reads CASSILESRSGNTIYF. CDR3 in DNA: TGTGCCAGTAGTATTCTAGAGTCCCGCTCTGGAAACACCATATATTTT.

The rearrangement links TRBV27 to TRBJ1-6; tentatively, D is TRBD1 (6 bases). Trimming removed 4 bases at V and 7 bases at J, with 11 bases between. The CDR3 consists of 14 residues. Germline CDR1 MNHEY, CDR2 SMNVEV (reference sequence). For the CDR3, the DNA is TGTGCCAGCAGTTACGACAGGAAAAATTCACCCCTCCACTTT. Residues: CASSYDRKNSPLHF.

The CDR3 nucleotides read TGTGCCAGCAGACCCCTAGCGGGAGGAACAGATACGCAGTATTTT. Its translation is CASRPLAGGTDTQYF. This chain joins TRBV2 and TRBJ2-3, with TRBD2 matching 11 bases. This CDR3 contains 15 residues. Germline V gene lookup returns CDR1 SNHLY and CDR2 FYNNEI. The trim removed 6 bases at V and 3 bases at J, leaving 5 bases unmatched.

There are a few counts of this clone. The V gene is TRBV2, the J gene TRBJ2-2; TRBD2 matches 7 bases. In germline, CDR1 is SNHLY, CDR2 FYNNEI. V shed 6 bases, J shed 8 bases, and the junction held 6 bases outside the gene matches. CDR3 length: 13 residues. The CDR3 region is CASSTGGTGELFF. CDR3 bases: TGTGCCAGCAGCACGGGGGGAACTGGGGAGCTGTTTTTT.

This chain uses TRBV2 with TRBJ1-2, with 8 bases aligning to TRBD1. V was clipped by 6 bases and J by 5 bases; unmatched bases: 8. Germline CDR1 is SNHLY and CDR2 is FYNNEI. The CDR3 runs 14 residues. The CDR3 DNA is TGTGCCAGCAGGGGGGCAGGGGGCTTTTATGGCTACACCTTC. This translates into CASRGAGGFYGYTF.